This T cell receptor beta chain was profiled in a study of shared clonotypes between healthy human individuals (dated by TCRdb to 2019 to 2021). At the level of the whole study: The cohort included three men and two women between 18 and 49 years of age. The study deeply sequenced blood TCR repertoires of about 5 healthy adults to estimate repertoire size and the extent of clonotype sharing between individuals. Libraries were prepared and TCR repertoires were sequenced by different laboratories using diverse techniques, in order to increase sequencing depth and limit assay-specific biases. Between about 0.85 and 8.9 billion PBMCs per donor were obtained by leukapheresis. Study-level results and caveats: The genetic and exposure-history diversity represented was limited by the small number of donors. Based on pairwise subsampling, the degree of clonotype sharing among donors was expected to be affected by sequencing depth. Sampling was limited to blood, and TCR repertoires in tissue likely differ from TCR repertoires in blood.

The CDR3 spans 12 residues, from the cysteine through the phenylalanine. Of all the DNA, just the CDR3 is kept, 36 bases in frame from base 1. Via the germline V gene, CDR1 is MDHEN and CDR2 SYDVKM. V is cut by 2 bases and J by 6 bases, and the space between the germline ends is 7 bases. Donors were healthy HIV-negative adults with no recently reported acute infections or vaccinations. Every donor was a Caucasian adult residing in Nashville, Tennessee, USA. For unsorted samples, 100 million or so PBMCs were counted, and genomic DNA was extracted using the QIAamp DNA Blood Mini kit. After blood collection by leukapheresis, PBMCs were isolated using Ficoll-Histopaque density gradient centrifugation and then cryopreserved in the vapor phase of liquid nitrogen. TCR CDR3 regions were amplified from genomic DNA by multiplex PCR using the deep immunoSEQ assay. For each cell subset, the extracted genomic DNA was distributed evenly across all wells of several immunoSEQ 96-well plates, and each plate served as one replicate. For unsorted PBMC, each replicate PCR was loaded with approximately 0.3 ug genomic DNA, equivalent to about 30,000 T cell genomes. Ten immunoSEQ deep assay plates were used to sequence the unsorted PBMC genomic DNA. Purified libraries were quantified with a Qubit 3.0 fluorometer, sized on a Bioanalyzer 2100, and re-quantified with the KAPA Library Quantification kit. Every immunoSEQ 96-well plate was sequenced on a dedicated single-read 150-cycle Illumina NextSeq 550 flow cell. In the paper's pipeline: Because the immunoSEQ output included only junctional sequences and no quality scores, the filtering could not be the same as the filtering used for full-length reads. To assign V/J genes and CDR3, sequences were annotated using PyIR, a Python wrapper for IgBLAST v1.9, with IMGT germline references. Reads with weak V/J assignments (E-value above 1e-6), missing CDR3, stop codons, out-of-frame junctions, or ambiguous translated residues were removed. V3J clonotypes were defined as sequences sharing an identical inferred V gene, J gene, and CDR3 amino acid sequence. To compute the percentage overlap between repertoires, the number of shared unique clonotypes was divided by the size of the smaller repertoire. Three approaches were used to assess repertoire richness: RTK rarefaction, the Chao1 estimator, and Recon v2.1 estimates of unobserved clonotypes. Imported from immuneACCESS, the table was reduced by TCRdb to in-frame sequences with V and J called. These copies leave out some clones; in studies compared against another copy, an unresolved V gene accounts for under half, and the cause of the remainder is not known. V and J calls and clone size come straight from that table; D and trimming were deduced from the DNA. The sample includes 530,000 or so clones, with 60% to 80% observed a single time. Together, the top ten hold around 12% of the sample.

Comment on this clone: What this receptor recognizes is not known. No clone much larger than this one lies a single base away; base qualities are absent.

Sample: PBMCs. The chain uses TRBV28 and TRBJ1-2; the D gene is unclear. This receptor was taken from a woman aged 35 to 49 in good health. Some clones in this sample may be carry-over from other donors' samples. The DNA sequence is given as TGTGCCAGCAGTTTAGGCAGCCATGGCTACACCTTC. Its protein reads: CASSLGSHGYTF.